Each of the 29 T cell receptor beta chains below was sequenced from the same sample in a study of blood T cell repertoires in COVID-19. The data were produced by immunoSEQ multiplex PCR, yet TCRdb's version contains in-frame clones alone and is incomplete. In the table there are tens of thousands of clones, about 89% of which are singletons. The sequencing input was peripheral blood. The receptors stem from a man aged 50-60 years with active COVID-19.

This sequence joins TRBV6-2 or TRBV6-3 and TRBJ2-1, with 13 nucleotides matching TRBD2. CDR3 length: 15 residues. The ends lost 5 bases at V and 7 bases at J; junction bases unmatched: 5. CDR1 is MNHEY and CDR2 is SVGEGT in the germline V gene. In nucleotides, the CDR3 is TGTGCCAGCAGTCGGACTAGCGGGAGAGGGAATGAGCAGTTCTTC. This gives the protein CASSRTSGRGNEQFF.

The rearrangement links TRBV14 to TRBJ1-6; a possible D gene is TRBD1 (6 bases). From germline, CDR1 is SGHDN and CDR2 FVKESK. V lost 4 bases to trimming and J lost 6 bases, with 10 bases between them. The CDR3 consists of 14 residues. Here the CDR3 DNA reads TGTGCCAGCAGCCGAGGGACACCTAATTCACCCCTCCACTTT. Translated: CASSRGTPNSPLHF.

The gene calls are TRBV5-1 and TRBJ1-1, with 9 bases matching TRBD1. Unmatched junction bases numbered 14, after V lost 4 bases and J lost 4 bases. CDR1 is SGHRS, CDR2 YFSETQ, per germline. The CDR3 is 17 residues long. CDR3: CASSTNPLGQGSTEAFF. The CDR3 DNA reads TGCGCCAGCAGCACAAACCCCCTGGGACAGGGCAGCACTGAAGCTTTCTTT.

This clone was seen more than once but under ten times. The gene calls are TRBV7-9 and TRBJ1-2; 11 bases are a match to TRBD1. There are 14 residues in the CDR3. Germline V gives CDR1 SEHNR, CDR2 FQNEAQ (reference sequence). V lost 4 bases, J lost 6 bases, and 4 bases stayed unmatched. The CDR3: CASSSGQGAHGYTF. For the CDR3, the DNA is TGTGCCAGCAGCTCCGGACAGGGGGCACATGGCTACACCTTC. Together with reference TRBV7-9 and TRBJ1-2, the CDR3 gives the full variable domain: DTGVSQNPRHKITKRGQNVTFRCDPISEHNRLYWYRQTLGQGPEFLTYFQNEAQLEKSRLLSDRFSAERPKGSFSTLEIQRTEQGDSAMYLCASSSGQGAHGYTFGSGTRLTVV.

CDR3 region: CASSWAGGSYNEQFF. CDR3 DNA sequence: TGTGCCAGCAGTTGGGCTGGCGGGAGTTACAATGAGCAGTTCTTC. The J gene is TRBJ2-1, the V gene TRBV6-5, with 7 bases fitting TRBD2. The CDR3 runs to 15 residues. CDR1 is MNHEY, CDR2 SVGAGI, per germline. V was pared by 4 bases and J by 4 bases, with 7 bases of the junction left unmatched.

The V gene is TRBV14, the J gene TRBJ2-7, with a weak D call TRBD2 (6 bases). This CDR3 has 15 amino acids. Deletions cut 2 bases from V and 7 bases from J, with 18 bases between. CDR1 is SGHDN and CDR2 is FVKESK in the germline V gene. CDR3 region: CASSQYRDSRWEQYF. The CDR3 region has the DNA TGTGCCAGCAGCCAATACCGGGACTCGAGGTGGGAGCAGTACTTC.

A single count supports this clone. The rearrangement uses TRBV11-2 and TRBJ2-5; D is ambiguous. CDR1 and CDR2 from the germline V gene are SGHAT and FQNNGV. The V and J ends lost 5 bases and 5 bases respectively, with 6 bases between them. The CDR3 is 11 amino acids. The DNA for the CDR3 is TGTGCCAGCAGCCAGAGGGAGACCCAGTACTTC. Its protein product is CASSQRETQYF. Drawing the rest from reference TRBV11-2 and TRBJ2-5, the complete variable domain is EAGVAQSPRYKIIEKRQSVAFWCNPISGHATLYWYQQILGQGPKLLIQFQNNGVVDDSQLPKDRFSAERLKGVDSTLKIQPAKLEDSAVYLCASSQRETQYFGPGTRLLVL.

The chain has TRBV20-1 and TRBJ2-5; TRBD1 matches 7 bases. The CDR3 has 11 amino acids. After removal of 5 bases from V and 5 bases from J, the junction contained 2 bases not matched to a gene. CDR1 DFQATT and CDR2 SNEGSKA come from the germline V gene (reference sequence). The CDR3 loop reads CSASQGETQYF. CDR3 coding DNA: TGCAGTGCTTCACAGGGGGAGACCCAGTACTTC.

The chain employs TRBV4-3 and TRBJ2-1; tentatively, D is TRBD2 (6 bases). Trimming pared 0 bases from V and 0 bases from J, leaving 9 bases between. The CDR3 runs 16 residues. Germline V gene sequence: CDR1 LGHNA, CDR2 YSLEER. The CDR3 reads CASSQDLGSSYNEQFF. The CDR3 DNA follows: TGCGCCAGCAGCCAAGATCTCGGGAGCTCCTACAATGAGCAGTTCTTC.

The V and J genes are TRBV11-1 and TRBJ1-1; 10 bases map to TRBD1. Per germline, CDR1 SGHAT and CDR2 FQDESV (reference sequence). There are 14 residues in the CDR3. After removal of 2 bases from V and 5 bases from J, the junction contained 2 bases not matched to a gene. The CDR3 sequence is CASSLMDRGTEAFF. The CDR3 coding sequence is TGTGCCAGCAGCTTAATGGACAGGGGGACTGAAGCTTTCTTT.

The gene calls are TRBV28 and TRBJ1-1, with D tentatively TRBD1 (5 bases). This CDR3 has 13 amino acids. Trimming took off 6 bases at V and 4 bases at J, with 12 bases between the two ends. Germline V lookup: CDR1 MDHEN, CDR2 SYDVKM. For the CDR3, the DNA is TGTGCCAGCAGAGCCACAGGTTTCACTGAAGCTTTCTTT. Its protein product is CASRATGFTEAFF.

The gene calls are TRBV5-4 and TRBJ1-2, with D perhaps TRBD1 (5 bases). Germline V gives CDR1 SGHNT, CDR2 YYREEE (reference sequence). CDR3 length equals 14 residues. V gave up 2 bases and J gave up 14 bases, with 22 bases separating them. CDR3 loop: CASSFTTRTPLSTF. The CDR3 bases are TGTGCCAGCAGCTTCACCACAAGGACACCCTTGTCAACCTTC.

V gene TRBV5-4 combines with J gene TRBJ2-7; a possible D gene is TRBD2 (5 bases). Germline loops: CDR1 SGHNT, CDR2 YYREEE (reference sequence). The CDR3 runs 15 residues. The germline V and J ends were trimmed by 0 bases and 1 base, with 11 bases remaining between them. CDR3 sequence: CASSLEEGLSYEQYF. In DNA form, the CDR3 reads TGTGCCAGCAGCTTGGAAGAGGGCCTTTCCTACGAGCAGTACTTC.

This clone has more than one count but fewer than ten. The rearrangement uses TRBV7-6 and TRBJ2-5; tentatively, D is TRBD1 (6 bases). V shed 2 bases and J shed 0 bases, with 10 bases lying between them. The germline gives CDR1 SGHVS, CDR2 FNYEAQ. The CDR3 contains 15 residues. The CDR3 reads CASSLIGQNQETQYF. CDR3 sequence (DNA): TGTGCCAGCAGCTTAATAGGACAGAACCAAGAGACCCAGTACTTC.

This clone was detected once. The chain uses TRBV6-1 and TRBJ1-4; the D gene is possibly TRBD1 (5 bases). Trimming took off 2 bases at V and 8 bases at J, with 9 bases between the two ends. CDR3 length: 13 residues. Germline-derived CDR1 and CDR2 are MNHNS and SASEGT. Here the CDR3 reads CASSEMGREKLFF. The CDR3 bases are TGTGCCAGCAGTGAAATGGGGCGAGAAAAACTGTTTTTT.

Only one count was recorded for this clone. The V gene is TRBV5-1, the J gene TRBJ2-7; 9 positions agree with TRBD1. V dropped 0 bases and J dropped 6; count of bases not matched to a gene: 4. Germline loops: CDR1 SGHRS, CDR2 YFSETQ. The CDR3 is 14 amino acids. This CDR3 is CASSLETGGLEQYF. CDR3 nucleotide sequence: TGCGCCAGCAGCTTGGAGACAGGGGGTCTCGAGCAGTACTTC.

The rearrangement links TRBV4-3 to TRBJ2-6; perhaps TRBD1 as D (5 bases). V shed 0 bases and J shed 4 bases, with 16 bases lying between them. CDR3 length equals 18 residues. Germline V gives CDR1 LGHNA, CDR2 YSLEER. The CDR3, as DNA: TGCGCCAGCAGCCAAGACCTCGTTAGGGGATTCGGGGCCAACGTCCTGACTTTC. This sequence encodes CASSQDLVRGFGANVLTF.

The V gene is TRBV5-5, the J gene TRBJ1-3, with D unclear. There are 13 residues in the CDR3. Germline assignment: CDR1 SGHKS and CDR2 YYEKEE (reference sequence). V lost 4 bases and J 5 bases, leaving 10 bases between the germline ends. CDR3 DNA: TGTGCCAGCAGCCAAAATGGGCGAAACACCATATATTTT. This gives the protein CASSQNGRNTIYF.

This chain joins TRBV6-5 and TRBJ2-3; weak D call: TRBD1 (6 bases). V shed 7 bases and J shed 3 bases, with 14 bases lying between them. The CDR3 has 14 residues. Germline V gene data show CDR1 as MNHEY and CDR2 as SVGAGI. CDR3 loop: CASKTGIGTDTQYF. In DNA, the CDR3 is TGTGCCAGCAAAACAGGGATTGGGACAGATACGCAGTATTTT.

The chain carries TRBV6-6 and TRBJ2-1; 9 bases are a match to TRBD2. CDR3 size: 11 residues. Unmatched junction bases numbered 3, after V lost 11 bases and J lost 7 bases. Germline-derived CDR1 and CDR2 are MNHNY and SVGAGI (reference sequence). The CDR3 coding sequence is TGTGCCTGCGGGAGGGGGAATGAGCAGTTCTTC. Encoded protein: CACGRGNEQFF.

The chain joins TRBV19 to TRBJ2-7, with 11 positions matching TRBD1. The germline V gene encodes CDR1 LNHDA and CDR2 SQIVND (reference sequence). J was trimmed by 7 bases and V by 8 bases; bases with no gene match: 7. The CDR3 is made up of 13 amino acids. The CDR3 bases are TGTGCCAGTTCTCCGGACAGGGGGCTGGAGCAGTACTTC. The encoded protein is CASSPDRGLEQYF.

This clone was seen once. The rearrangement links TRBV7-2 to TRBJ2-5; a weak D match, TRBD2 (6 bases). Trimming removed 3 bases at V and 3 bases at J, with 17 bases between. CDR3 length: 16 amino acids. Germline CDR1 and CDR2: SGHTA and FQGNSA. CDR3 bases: TGTGCCAGCAGCTTGCGGGACTCCGGGGGTGAAGAGACCCAGTACTTC. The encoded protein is CASSLRDSGGEETQYF.

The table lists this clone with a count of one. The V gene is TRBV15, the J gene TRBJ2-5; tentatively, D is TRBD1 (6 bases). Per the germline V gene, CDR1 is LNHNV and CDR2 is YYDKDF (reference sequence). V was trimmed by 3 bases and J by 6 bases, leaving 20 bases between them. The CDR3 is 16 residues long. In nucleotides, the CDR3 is TGTGCCACCAGCAGGGGACCTCCAGGGGCCAGGCAGACCCAGTACTTC. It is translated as CATSRGPPGARQTQYF.

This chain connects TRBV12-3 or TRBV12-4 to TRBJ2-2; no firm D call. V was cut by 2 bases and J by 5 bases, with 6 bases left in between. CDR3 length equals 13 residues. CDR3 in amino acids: CASSLLRTGELFF. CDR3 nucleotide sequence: TGTGCCAGCAGTTTACTGAGGACCGGGGAGCTGTTTTTT.

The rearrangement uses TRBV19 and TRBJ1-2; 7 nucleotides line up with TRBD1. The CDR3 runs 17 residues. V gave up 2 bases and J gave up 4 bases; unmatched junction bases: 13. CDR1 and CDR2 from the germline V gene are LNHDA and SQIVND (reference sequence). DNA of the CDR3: TGTGCCAGTAGTATAAGTAAGCCGGGACAGAGCTCCTATGGCTACACCTTC. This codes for CASSISKPGQSSYGYTF.

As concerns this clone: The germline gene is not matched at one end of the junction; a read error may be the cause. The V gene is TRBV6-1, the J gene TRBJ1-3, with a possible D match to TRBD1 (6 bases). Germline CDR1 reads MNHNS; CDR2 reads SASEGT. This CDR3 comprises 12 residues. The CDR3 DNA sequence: TGTGCCAGCAGTGAAGTCGGGGGGCCTCCCAATTTT. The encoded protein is CASSEVGGPPNF.

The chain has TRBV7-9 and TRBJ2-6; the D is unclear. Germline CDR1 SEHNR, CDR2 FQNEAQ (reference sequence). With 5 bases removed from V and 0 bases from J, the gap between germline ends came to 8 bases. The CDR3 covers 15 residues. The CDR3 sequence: CASSTRSSGANVLTF. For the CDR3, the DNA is TGTGCCAGCAGCACCCGGAGCTCTGGGGCCAACGTCCTGACTTTC.

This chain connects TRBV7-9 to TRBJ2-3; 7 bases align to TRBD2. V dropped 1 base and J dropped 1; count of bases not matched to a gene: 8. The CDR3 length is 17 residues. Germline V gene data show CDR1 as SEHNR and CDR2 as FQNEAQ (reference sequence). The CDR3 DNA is TGTGCCAGCAGCTTAGAATCTTGGCTAGCGGGCACAGATACGCAGTATTTT. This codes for CASSLESWLAGTDTQYF.

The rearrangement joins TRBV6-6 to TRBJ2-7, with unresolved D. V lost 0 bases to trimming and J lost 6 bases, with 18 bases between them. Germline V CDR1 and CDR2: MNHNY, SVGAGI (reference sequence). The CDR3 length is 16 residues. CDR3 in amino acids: CASSYSWYPRSGEQYF. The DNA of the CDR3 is TGTGCCAGCAGTTACTCGTGGTACCCACGGTCCGGCGAGCAGTACTTC.